This T cell receptor (beta chain) emerged from a study of Ad26.COV2.S vaccination and SARS-CoV-2 variants. CDR3 size: 17 residues. Germline loops: CDR1 MGHRA, CDR2 YSYEKL. Trimming pared 0 bases from V and 5 bases from J, leaving 19 bases between. Profiling relied on immunoSEQ multiplex PCR, and the TCRdb table lists in-frame clones only, not all of them. The data contain just over 350,000 clones, 92% of them seen just once; the ten biggest clones take up around 4.2%. For this clone: The antigen remains unidentified.

Study outcomes and limitations: Vaccine recipients and placebo recipients showed similar non-spike TCR breadth. Post-vaccination breadth of spike-specific CD8+ and CD4+ T cell responses was reportedly substantial.

The sequenced sample was peripheral blood, obtained after recovery from COVID-19. This receptor was identified in a human donor who had recovered from COVID-19. V is TRBV4-1 and J is TRBJ1-1; no reliable D call. CDR3 amino acids: CASSQDWAEGIRTEAFF. In DNA, the CDR3 is TGCGCCAGCAGCCAAGACTGGGCCGAGGGAATAAGGACTGAAGCTTTCTTT.